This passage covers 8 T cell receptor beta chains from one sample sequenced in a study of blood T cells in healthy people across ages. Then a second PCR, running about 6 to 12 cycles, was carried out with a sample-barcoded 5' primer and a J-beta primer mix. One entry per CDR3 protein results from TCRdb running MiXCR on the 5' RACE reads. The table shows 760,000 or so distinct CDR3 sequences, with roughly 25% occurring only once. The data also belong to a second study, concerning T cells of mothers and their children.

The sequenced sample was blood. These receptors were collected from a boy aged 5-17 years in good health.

The CDR3 here is CASSYSIQFTGVYNEQFF. CDR3 nucleotides: TGTGCCAGCAGTTACTCGATCCAATTTACAGGGGTCTACAATGAGCAGTTCTTC. The chain has TRBV6-5 and TRBJ2-1; TRBD1 matches at 7 bases. CDR1 MNHEY and CDR2 SVGAGI come from the germline V gene. The J segment lost 3 bases and the V segment lost 0 bases, leaving 11 bases of the junction unmatched. The CDR3 spans 18 residues.

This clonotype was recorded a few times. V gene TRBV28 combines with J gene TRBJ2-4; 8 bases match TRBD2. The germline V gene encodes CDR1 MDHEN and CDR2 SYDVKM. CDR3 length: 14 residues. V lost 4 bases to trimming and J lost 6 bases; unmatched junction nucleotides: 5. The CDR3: CASSSSGSVNIQYF. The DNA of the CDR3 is TGTGCCAGCAGTTCCAGCGGGAGCGTAAACATTCAGTACTTC.

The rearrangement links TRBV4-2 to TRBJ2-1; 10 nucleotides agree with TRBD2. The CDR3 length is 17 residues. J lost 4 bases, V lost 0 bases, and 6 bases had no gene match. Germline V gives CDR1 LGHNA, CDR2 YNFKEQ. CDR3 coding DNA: TGTGCCAGCAGCCAAGAACAGCGGGGGGGCGCTTACAATGAGCAGTTCTTC. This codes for CASSQEQRGGAYNEQFF.

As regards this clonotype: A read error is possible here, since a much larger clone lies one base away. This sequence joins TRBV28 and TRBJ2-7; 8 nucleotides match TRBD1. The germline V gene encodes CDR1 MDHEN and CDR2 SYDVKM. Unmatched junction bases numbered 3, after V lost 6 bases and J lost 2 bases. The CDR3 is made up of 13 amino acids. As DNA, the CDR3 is TGTGCCAGCAGATTACAGGGGGCCTACGAGCAGTACTTC. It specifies CASRLQGAYEQYF.

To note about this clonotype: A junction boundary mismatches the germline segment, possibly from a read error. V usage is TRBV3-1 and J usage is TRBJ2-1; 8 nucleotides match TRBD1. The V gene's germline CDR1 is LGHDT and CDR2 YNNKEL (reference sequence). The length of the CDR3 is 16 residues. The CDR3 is CASSQEGRGLRDEQFF. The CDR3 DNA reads TGCGCCAGCAGCCAAGAGGGCAGGGGGCTTCGCGATGAGCAGTTCTTC.

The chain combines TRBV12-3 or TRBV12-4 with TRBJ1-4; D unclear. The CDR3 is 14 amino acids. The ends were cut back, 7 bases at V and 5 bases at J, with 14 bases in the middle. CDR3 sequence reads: CASTRWGQNEKLFF. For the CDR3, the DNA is TGTGCCAGCACCCGATGGGGTCAGAATGAAAAACTGTTTTTT.

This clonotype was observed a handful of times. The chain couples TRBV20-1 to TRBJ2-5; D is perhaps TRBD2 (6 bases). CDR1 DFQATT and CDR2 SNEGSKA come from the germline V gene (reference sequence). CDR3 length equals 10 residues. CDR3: CRAGLETQYF. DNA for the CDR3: TGCAGGGCGGGGCTGGAGACCCAGTACTTC.

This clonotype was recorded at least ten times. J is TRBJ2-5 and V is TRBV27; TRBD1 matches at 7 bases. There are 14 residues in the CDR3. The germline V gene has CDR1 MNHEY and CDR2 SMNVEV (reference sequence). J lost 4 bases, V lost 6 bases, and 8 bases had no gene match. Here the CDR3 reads CASSPTGSGETQYF. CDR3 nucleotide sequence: TGTGCCAGCAGCCCGACAGGGTCTGGAGAGACCCAGTACTTC.